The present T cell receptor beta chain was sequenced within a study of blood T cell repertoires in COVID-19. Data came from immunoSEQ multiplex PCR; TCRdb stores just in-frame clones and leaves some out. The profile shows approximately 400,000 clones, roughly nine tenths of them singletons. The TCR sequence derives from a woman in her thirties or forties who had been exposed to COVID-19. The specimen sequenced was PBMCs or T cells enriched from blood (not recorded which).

The CDR3 region is CASSSTSGIWNEQFF. In DNA, the CDR3 is TGTGCCAGCAGCTCTACTAGCGGGATTTGGAATGAGCAGTTCTTC. This chain uses TRBV7-3 with TRBJ2-1; 10 nucleotides match TRBD2. Trimming took 4 bases from V and 7 from J; bases not matched to a gene: 7. CDR1 is SGHTA and CDR2 is FQGTGA in the germline V gene. This CDR3 spans 15 amino acids.